A single T cell receptor beta chain is shown here with its context. Trimming shortened V by 6 bases and J by 8 bases, and 14 bases separated the two germline ends. There are 12 residues in the CDR3. CDR1 and CDR2 (germline): MNHEY, SVGAGI. The data belong to a study of patients and donors after allogeneic stem cell transplantation. Each CDR3 protein is one row after TCRdb ran MiXCR on the RT-PCR reads. The sample holds roughly 4,200 distinct CDR3 sequences, around 24% seen once. The clonotype originates from a human donor who was either an allogeneic HSCT recipient or a stem cell or donor lymphocyte infusion donor (not recorded which). It is not recorded whose cells these are; they may come from a transplant donor. This chain connects TRBV6-5 to TRBJ2-7, with D possibly being TRBD2 (5 bases). Material for sequencing was blood, either unsorted or a sorted T cell fraction (not recorded which). Here the CDR3 DNA reads TGTGCCAGCAGCCTCCCGGGAAGTAAGCAGTACTTC. Its protein is CASSLPGSKQYF.